Sequencing of this TCR beta chain was carried out in a study of PD-1 blockade in classical Hodgkin lymphoma. Study in general: Patients in the cohort were put on intravenous nivolumab, 3 mg/kg every 2 weeks. General study results and limits: Before treatment, TCR diversity in newly diagnosed patients was reportedly lower than in healthy donors. Significantly greater TCR diversity emerged by C4D1 in CD4+ cells but not CD8+ cells. The authors have not defined what causes the repertoire differences, possibly disease activity or prior therapy.

Time point reported: cycle 4 day 1 (C4D1), after 6 weeks of nivolumab. Every patient relapsed after autologous stem cell transplantation, and brentuximab vedotin exposure varied. A word on this clone: Its antigen is still unknown.

The CDR3 is made up of 15 amino acids. The germline V gene has CDR1 SGHVS and CDR2 FQNEAQ. V shed 6 bases and J 3 bases; nucleotides not matched to a gene: 8. Here immunoSEQ multiplex PCR was the method, and the copy in TCRdb shows in-frame clones only, minus some. The data contain roughly 100,000 clones, around 90% of them singletons. The chain recombines TRBV7-8 with TRBJ1-3; 7 nucleotides line up with TRBD1. The starting material was peripheral blood mononuclear cells (PBMCs), obtained before the fourth cycle of nivolumab. This receptor was taken from a human donor with classical Hodgkin lymphoma. The CDR3 sequence: CASSPRGLDGNTIYF. CDR3 DNA sequence: TGTGCCAGCAGTCCCAGGGGGTTGGATGGAAACACCATATATTTT. The whole variable domain, remainder taken from reference TRBV7-8 and TRBJ1-3, is GAGVSQSPRYKVAKRGQDVALRCDPISGHVSLFWYQQALGQGPEFLTYFQNEAQLDKSGLPSDRFFAERPEGSVSTLKIQRTQQEDSAVYLCASSPRGLDGNTIYFGEGSWLTVV.